Listed below are T cell receptor beta chains from one sample, sequenced in a study of cytomegalovirus exposure and HLA in healthy donors. TCRdb keeps only in-frame clones here, not all; method: immunoSEQ multiplex PCR. The sample contains approximately 190,000 clones, over 65% of which appear only once. Sample: PBMCs. All receptors come from a woman in her forties or fifties in good health and CMV-seropositive. The CDR3 runs from the conserved cysteine through the conserved F or W. A D gene is named only where the DNA matches it firmly. Only part of the rows carry a size: once, few, many, or a class if the clone is expanded.

V gene,D gene,J gene,clone size,CDR3 DNA,CDR3 protein
TRBV13,.,TRBJ2-4,.,TGTGCCAGCAGCTTAGGCCAGGGGGGCGCCCAAAACATTCAGTACTTC,CASSLGQGGAQNIQYF
TRBV6-1,.,TRBJ2-4,.,TGTGCCAGCAGTCCGAGGGCGGTTCTAAACATTCAGTACTTC,CASSPRAVLNIQYF
TRBV7-9,.,TRBJ1-6,few,TGTGCCAGCAGCTCCCGGGACTGGGGGAATTCACCCCTCCACTTT,CASSSRDWGNSPLHF
TRBV7-2,TRBD2,TRBJ2-5,.,TGTGCCAGCAGCTTAGCGCAAAGCGGGGGTGGACAAGAGACCCAGTACTTC,CASSLAQSGGGQETQYF
TRBV19,.,TRBJ1-2,once,TGTGCCAGTAGTAGCCGGGAGGGGGCTAACTATGGCTACACCTTC,CASSSREGANYGYTF
TRBV5-6,.,TRBJ2-5,.,TGTGCCAGCACCACTTCGGTTCGAGGGGAGACCCAGTACTTC,CASTTSVRGETQYF
TRBV6-1,TRBD2,TRBJ2-3,.,TGTGCCAGCAGTGGGACTAGCGGGGCAGATACGCAGTATTTT,CASSGTSGADTQYF
TRBV28,TRBD2,TRBJ2-7,.,TGTGCCAGCAGTAGCTGGCTAGCGGGGGAGTCCTACGAGCAGTACTTC,CASSSWLAGESYEQYF
TRBV7-8,.,TRBJ2-2,.,TGTGCCAGCAGCTTAGAAAGGGGCACCGGGGAGCTGTTTTTT,CASSLERGTGELFF
TRBV6-1,.,TRBJ2-4,.,TGTGCCAGCAGTGAAGGAGTGGGGGGGCGGGGAGACATTCAGTACTTC,CASSEGVGGRGDIQYF
TRBV21-1,.,TRBJ1-5,.,TGTGCCAGCAGCAAAGCCGGCCCAGACAGGGGGCCTTCCTTTAGCAATCAGCCCCAGCATTTT,CASSKAGPDRGPSFSNQPQHF
TRBV18,TRBD2,TRBJ2-7,.,TGTGCCAGCTCACCACGGGGCGTAAGCGGGGGGTACGAGCAGTACTTC,CASSPRGVSGGYEQYF
TRBV7-2,.,TRBJ1-3,.,TGTGCCAGCAGCTCCCCGAGCCTGAGGGGAAACACCATATATTTT,CASSSPSLRGNTIYF
TRBV9,.,TRBJ1-1,.,TGTGCCAGCGGCGTAGTTCGGGTCAGCACTGAAGCTTTCTTT,CASGVVRVSTEAFF
TRBV4-3,.,TRBJ2-3,.,TGCGCCAGCAGCCAAGAATATCCAGGGGAGGATACGCAGTATTTT,CASSQEYPGEDTQYF
TRBV19,TRBD1,TRBJ1-2,.,TGTGCCAGTAGTAGGGAGGGGTGGGCAGGGGGCAATCTGGACTATGGCTACACCTTC,CASSREGWAGGNLDYGYTF
TRBV5-4,.,TRBJ1-2,.,TGTGCCAGCAGCCCTGACAGAAATAACTATGGCTACACCTTC,CASSPDRNNYGYTF
TRBV21-1,.,TRBJ2-2,.,TGTGCCAGCAGCTCTCGCCGATTAGCGAACACCGGGGAGCTGTTTTTT,CASSSRRLANTGELFF
TRBV28,TRBD1,TRBJ2-7,.,TGTGCCAGCAGCGTACCGGGACAGTTTTACGAGCAGTACTTC,CASSVPGQFYEQYF
TRBV7-9,TRBD1,TRBJ2-5,once,TGTGCCAGCAGCTCCCGGACAGGGGGGTACCAAGAGACCCAGTACTTC,CASSSRTGGYQETQYF
TRBV14,.,TRBJ1-4,.,TGTGCCAGCAGCCCGGTCGGAACGGAGATTAATGAAAAACTGTTTTTT,CASSPVGTEINEKLFF
TRBV6-5,.,TRBJ1-1,.,TGTGCCAGCAGTCCGAGACAGGACTTGAACACTGAAGCTTTCTTT,CASSPRQDLNTEAFF
TRBV5-6,TRBD1,TRBJ1-6,.,TGTGCCAGCAGCATAGGGGACAGGGTGGAAGTAACGAGTAATTCACCCCTCCACTTT,CASSIGDRVEVTSNSPLHF
TRBV28,TRBD2,TRBJ2-7,once,TGTGCCAGCAGTTCTAGCGGGGGGGTCTCCTACGAGCAGTACTTC,CASSSSGGVSYEQYF
TRBV14,.,TRBJ1-2,.,TGTGCCAGCAGCCAAGAGACACCACCCGATCCTAACTATGGCTACACCTTC,CASSQETPPDPNYGYTF
TRBV29-1,.,TRBJ2-5,few,TGCAGCGTTGATGGCGGGAAACAAGAGACCCAGTACTTC,CSVDGGKQETQYF
TRBV7-7,TRBD2,TRBJ2-3,.,TGTGCTAGCAGCGTTAGCGGGCGGTCGGATACGCAGTATTTT,CASSVSGRSDTQYF
TRBV2,.,TRBJ2-7,.,TGTGCCAGCAGTGAGGGGGCGAACTACGAGCAGTACTTC,CASSEGANYEQYF
TRBV4-2,.,TRBJ2-1,.,TGTGCCAGCAGCCAAGATGAGGGGGGGTCCTACAATGAGCAGTTCTTC,CASSQDEGGSYNEQFF
TRBV5-1,TRBD2,TRBJ2-1,.,TGCGCCAGCAGGTTGACTAGCGGGGGCTCTGAGCAGTTCTTC,CASRLTSGGSEQFF
TRBV4-3,.,TRBJ2-3,.,TGCGCCAGCAGCCCCGGCAGGGGGGCTCGTTTTAGCACAGATACGCAGTATTTT,CASSPGRGARFSTDTQYF
TRBV5-8,TRBD1,TRBJ1-2,.,TGTGCCAGCAGCGAGGGACAGCAAAGGGGCTACACCTTC,CASSEGQQRGYTF
TRBV7-9,.,TRBJ2-7,.,TGTTCCAGCAGCCGGGATATCTACGAGCAGTACTTC,CSSSRDIYEQYF
TRBV20-1,.,TRBJ1-5,.,TGCAGTGCTAGAGAGGGCCAGCCCCAGCATTTT,CSAREGQPQHF
TRBV19,.,TRBJ2-7,.,TGTGCCAGTAGTATAAATGGGCAGGGGTGGTACGAGCAGTACTTC,CASSINGQGWYEQYF
TRBV6-1,.,TRBJ2-7,.,TGTGCCAGCAGTGTAACTCACCGCTACGAGCAGTACTTC,CASSVTHRYEQYF
TRBV6-1,TRBD1,TRBJ2-4,.,TGTGCCAGCAGTGCGGATTCGACAGGGGGAAGGAACATTCAGTACTTC,CASSADSTGGRNIQYF
TRBV6-5,.,TRBJ1-1,.,TGTGCCAGCAGTCTGGGAGAGGGCACTGAAGCTTTCTTT,CASSLGEGTEAFF
TRBV4-3,TRBD2,TRBJ2-1,.,TGCGCCAGCAGCCAAGGGCGGGGGAGCAATGAGCAGTTCTTC,CASSQGRGSNEQFF
TRBV27,TRBD1,TRBJ2-2,once,TGTGCCAGCATCCGGACAGGGGGGTACACCGGGGAGCTGTTTTTT,CASIRTGGYTGELFF
TRBV10-3,TRBD2,TRBJ2-2,.,TGTGCCATCTCGGCTTGGGAGCGGGGGAGAAACACCGGGGAGCTGTTTTTT,CAISAWERGRNTGELFF
TRBV9,TRBD1,TRBJ1-5,once,TGTGCCAGCAGCAGGGGACAGGGGGCAGACCAGCCCCAGCATTTT,CASSRGQGADQPQHF
TRBV6-5,.,TRBJ2-7,few,TGTGCCAGCAGCCCACAGGGTTACGAGCAGTACTTC,CASSPQGYEQYF
TRBV4-1,TRBD1,TRBJ1-4,.,TGCGCCAGCAGCCACCCAGGGGGCGCAACTAATGAAAAACTGTTTTTT,CASSHPGGATNEKLFF
TRBV6-4,.,TRBJ1-1,.,TGTGCCAGCAGTCCCCAGGCGAACACTGAAGCTTTCTTT,CASSPQANTEAFF
TRBV6-6,.,TRBJ1-1,few,TGTGCCAGCAGTTACTTGGGCCAGAACACTGAAGCTTTCTTT,CASSYLGQNTEAFF